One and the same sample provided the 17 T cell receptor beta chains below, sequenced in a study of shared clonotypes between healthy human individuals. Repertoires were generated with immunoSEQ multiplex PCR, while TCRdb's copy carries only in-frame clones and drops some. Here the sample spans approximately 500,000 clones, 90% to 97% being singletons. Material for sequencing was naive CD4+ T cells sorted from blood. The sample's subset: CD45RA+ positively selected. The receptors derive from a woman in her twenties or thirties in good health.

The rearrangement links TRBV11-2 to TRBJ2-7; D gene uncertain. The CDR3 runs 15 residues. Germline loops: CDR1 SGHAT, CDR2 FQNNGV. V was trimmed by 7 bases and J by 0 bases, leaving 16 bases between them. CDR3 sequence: CASKVRRQSSYEQYF. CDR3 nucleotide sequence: TGTGCCAGCAAGGTCCGACGGCAGAGCTCCTACGAGCAGTACTTC.

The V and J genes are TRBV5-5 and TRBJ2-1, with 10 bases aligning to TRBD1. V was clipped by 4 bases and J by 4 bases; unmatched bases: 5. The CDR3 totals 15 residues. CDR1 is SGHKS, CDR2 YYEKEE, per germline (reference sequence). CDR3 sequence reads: CASSPEGQGYNEQFF. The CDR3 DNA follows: TGTGCCAGCAGCCCGGAGGGACAGGGGTACAATGAGCAGTTCTTC.

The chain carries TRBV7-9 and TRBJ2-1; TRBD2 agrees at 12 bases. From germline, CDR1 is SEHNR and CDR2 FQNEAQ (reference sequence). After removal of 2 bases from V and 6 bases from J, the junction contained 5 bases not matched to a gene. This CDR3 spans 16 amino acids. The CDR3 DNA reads TGTGCCAGCAGCTTACTAGCGGGAGGGCCTTCCAATGAGCAGTTCTTC. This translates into CASSLLAGGPSNEQFF. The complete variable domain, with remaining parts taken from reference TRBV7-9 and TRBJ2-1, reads DTGVSQNPRHKITKRGQNVTFRCDPISEHNRLYWYRQTLGQGPEFLTYFQNEAQLEKSRLLSDRFSAERPKGSFSTLEIQRTEQGDSAMYLCASSLLAGGPSNEQFFGPGTRLTVL.

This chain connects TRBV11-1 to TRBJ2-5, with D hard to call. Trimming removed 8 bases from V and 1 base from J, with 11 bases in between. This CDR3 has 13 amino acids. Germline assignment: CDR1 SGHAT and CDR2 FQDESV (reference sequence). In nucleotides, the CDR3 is TGTGCCAGCGGTTTGAGGCTCCAAGAGACCCAGTACTTC. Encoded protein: CASGLRLQETQYF.

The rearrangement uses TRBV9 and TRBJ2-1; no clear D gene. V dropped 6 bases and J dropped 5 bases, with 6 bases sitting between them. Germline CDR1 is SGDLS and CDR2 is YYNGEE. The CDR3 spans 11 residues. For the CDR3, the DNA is TGTGCCAGCATGAAGAACAATGAGCAGTTCTTC. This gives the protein CASMKNNEQFF.

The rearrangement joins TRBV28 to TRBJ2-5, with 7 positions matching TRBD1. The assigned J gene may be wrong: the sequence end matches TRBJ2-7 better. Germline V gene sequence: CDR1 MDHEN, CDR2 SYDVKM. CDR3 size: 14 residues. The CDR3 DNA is TGTGCCAGCAGCGCCCCTGACAGGGTGGGCGAGCAGTACTTC. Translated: CASSAPDRVGEQYF.

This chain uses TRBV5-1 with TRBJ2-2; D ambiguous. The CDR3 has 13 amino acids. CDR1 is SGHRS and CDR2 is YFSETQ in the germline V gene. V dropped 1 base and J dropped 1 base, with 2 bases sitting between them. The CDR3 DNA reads TGCGCCAGCAGCTTGAGGAACACCGGGGAGCTGTTTTTT. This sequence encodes CASSLRNTGELFF.

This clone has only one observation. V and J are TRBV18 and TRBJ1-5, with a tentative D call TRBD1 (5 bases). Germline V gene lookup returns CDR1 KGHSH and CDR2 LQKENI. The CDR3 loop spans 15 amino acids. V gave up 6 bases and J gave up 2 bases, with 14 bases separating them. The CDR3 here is CASSPYGGGNQPQHF. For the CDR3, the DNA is TGTGCCAGCTCGCCATATGGAGGGGGCAATCAGCCCCAGCATTTT. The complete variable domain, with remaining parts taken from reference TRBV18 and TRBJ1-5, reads NAGVMQNPRHLVRRRGQEARLRCSPMKGHSHVYWYRQLPEEGLKFMVYLQKENIIDESGMPKERFSAEFPKEGPSILRIQQVVRGDSAAYFCASSPYGGGNQPQHFGDGTRLSIL.

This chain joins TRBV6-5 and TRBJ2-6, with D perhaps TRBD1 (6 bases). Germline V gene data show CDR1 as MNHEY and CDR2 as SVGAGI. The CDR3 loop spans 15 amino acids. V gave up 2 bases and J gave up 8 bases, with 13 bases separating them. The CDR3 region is CASSYGDTLSNVLTF. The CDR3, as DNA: TGTGCCAGCAGTTACGGGGACACCCTTTCCAACGTCCTGACTTTC.

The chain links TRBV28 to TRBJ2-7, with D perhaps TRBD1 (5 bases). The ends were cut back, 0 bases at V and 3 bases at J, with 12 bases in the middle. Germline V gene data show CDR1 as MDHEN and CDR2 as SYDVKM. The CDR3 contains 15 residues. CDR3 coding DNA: TGTGCCAGCAGTTTATGGCAGGCAGGGAACTACGAGCAGTACTTC. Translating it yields CASSLWQAGNYEQYF. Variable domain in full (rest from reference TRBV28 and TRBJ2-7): DVKVTQSSRYLVKRTGEKVFLECVQDMDHENMFWYRQDPGLGLRLIYFSYDVKMKEKGDIPEGYSVSREKKERFSLILESASTNQTSMYLCASSLWQAGNYEQYFGPGTRLTVT.

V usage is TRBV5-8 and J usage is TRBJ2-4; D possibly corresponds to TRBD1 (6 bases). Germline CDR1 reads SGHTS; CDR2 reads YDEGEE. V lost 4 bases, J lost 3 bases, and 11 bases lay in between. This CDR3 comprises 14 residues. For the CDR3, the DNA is TGTGCCAGCAGCAGAAGGACAGACAAAAACATTCAGTACTTC. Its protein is CASSRRTDKNIQYF.

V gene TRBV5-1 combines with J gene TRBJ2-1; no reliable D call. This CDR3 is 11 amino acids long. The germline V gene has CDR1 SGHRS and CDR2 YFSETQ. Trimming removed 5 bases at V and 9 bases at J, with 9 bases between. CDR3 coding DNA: TGCGCCAGCAGTCCTGACGGTGAGCAGTTCTTC. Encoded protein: CASSPDGEQFF. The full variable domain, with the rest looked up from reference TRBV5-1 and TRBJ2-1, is KAGVTQTPRYLIKTRGQQVTLSCSPISGHRSVSWYQQTPGQGLQFLFEYFSETQRNKGNFPGRFSGRQFSNSRSEMNVSTLELGDSALYLCASSPDGEQFFGPGTRLTVL.

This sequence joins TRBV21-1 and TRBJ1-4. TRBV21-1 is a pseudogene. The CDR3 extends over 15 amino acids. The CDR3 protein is CASSKDLHTNEKLFF. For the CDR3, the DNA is TGTGCCAGCAGCAAAGACCTTCACACTAATGAAAAACTGTTTTTT.

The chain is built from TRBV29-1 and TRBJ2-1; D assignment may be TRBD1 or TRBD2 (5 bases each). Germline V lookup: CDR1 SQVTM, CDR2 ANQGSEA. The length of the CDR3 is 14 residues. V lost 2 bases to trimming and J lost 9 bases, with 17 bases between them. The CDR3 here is CSVEPGRPVGEQFF. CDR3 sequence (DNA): TGCAGCGTTGAACCGGGACGCCCGGTCGGTGAGCAGTTCTTC.

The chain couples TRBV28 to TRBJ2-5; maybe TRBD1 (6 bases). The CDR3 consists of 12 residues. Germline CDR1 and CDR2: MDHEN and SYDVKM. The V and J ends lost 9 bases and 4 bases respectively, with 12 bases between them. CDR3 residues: CASKTGGETQYF. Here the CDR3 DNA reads TGTGCCAGTAAGACAGGCGGAGAGACCCAGTACTTC.

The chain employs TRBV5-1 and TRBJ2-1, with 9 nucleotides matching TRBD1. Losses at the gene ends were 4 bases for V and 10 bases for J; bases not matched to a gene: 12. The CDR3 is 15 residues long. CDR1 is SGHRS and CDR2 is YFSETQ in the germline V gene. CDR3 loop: CASSGRGTGTGEQFF. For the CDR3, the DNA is TGCGCCAGCAGCGGGAGGGGGACAGGGACGGGCGAGCAGTTCTTC.

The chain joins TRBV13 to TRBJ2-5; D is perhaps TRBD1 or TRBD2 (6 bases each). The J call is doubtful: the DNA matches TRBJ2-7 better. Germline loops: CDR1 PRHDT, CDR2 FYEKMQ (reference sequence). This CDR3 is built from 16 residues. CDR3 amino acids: CASSSLPEGGWNEQYF. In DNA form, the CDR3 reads TGTGCCAGCAGCTCCCTACCCGAGGGGGGCTGGAACGAGCAGTACTTC.